The 30 T cell receptor beta chains reported below all come from one sample, sequenced in a study of T-cell reconstitution after alpha-beta-depleted transplantation in children. The TCRbeta library incorporated unique molecular identifiers. From the PCR reads, TCRdb called clonotypes with MiXCR, one entry per CDR3 protein. The sample comprises some 340,000 distinct CDR3 sequences, 10% of which are singletons, and under 3% rests with the top ten. The input for sequencing was PBMCs from the stem cell graft donor, taken from the stem cell graft. The source is a human donor who donated a stem cell graft to a child with acute lymphoblastic leukemia.

This clonotype was seen more than once but under ten times. The chain employs TRBV25-1 and TRBJ2-5, with D possibly TRBD2 on 6 matching bases. CDR1 MGHDK and CDR2 SYGVNS come from the germline V gene. The CDR3 consists of 13 residues. With 6 bases removed from V and 4 bases from J, the gap between germline ends came to 12 bases. In DNA, the CDR3 is TGTGCCAGCAGGGAGACTAGAGGAGAGACCCAGTACTTC. This sequence encodes CASRETRGETQYF.

As concerns this clonotype: One base away lies a much larger clone, so this may be a sequencing read error. The CDR3 ends on some other residue instead of the conserved phenylalanine or tryptophan, so this is likely a read error. The gene calls are TRBV6-1 and TRBJ2-7, with a tentative D call TRBD1 (6 bases). There are 14 residues in the CDR3. Trimming removed 2 bases from V and 5 bases from J, with 13 bases in between. From germline, CDR1 is MNHNS and CDR2 SASEGT. CDR3 amino acids: CASSELPGVNEQYL. In DNA, the CDR3 is TGTGCCAGCAGTGAATTGCCAGGGGTCAACGAGCAGTACCTC.

The rearrangement joins TRBV7-3 to TRBJ2-1; a possible D gene is TRBD2 (6 bases). Germline loops: CDR1 SGHTA, CDR2 FQGTGA. CDR3 length: 16 residues. The V gene lost 5 bases and the J gene lost 0 bases, with 14 bases spanning the gap. The CDR3 DNA follows: TGTGCCAGCAGCGAGGGACTTCCGAGCTCCTACAATGAGCAGTTCTTC. It encodes CASSEGLPSSYNEQFF.

The CDR3 sequence: CASSQLGQGYEQYF. CDR3 sequence (DNA): TGCGCCAGCAGCCAACTAGGACAGGGCTACGAGCAGTACTTC. The rearrangement joins TRBV4-1 to TRBJ2-7, with 8 bases that match TRBD1. Germline CDR1 reads MGHRA; CDR2 reads YSYEKL. V shed 2 bases, J shed 3 bases, and the junction held 3 bases outside the gene matches. The CDR3 has 14 residues.

The genes are TRBV27 and TRBJ1-3, with a weak D call TRBD1 (5 bases). V was shortened by 5 bases and J by 3 bases, with 14 bases between the two germline ends. The CDR3 loop spans 15 amino acids. Germline assignment: CDR1 MNHEY and CDR2 SMNVEV (reference sequence). The CDR3: CASSRAGGGGNTIYF. The CDR3 DNA is TGTGCCAGCAGTCGTGCCGGGGGGGGTGGAAACACCATATATTTT.

This clonotype was detected a few times. The rearrangement uses TRBV7-2 and TRBJ2-7; 8 nucleotides align to TRBD2. Per the germline V gene, CDR1 is SGHTA and CDR2 is FQGNSA. V dropped 1 base and J dropped 1; count of bases not matched to a gene: 3. The CDR3 sequence is 15 residues long. DNA for the CDR3: TGTGCCAGCAGCTTAGGGCGGGAGGTATCCTACGAGCAGTACTTC. It encodes CASSLGREVSYEQYF. Full variable domain (outside the CDR3, taken from reference TRBV7-2 and TRBJ2-7): GAGVSQSPSNKVTEKGKDVELRCDPISGHTALYWYRQSLGQGLEFLIYFQGNSAPDKSGLPSDRFSAERTGGSVSTLTIQRTQQEDSAVYLCASSLGREVSYEQYFGPGTRLTVT.

This clonotype has just a few counts. The chain couples TRBV7-9 to TRBJ2-1; 10 bases are a match to TRBD2. The CDR3 is made up of 15 amino acids. With 2 bases clipped from V and 6 bases from J, the junction kept 4 bases outside the gene matches. In germline, CDR1 is SEHNR, CDR2 FQNEAQ (reference sequence). The CDR3 nucleotides are TGTGCCAGCAGCTTATTACCTAGCGGGAGCAATGAGCAGTTCTTC. It specifies CASSLLPSGSNEQFF.

The gene calls are TRBV6-5 and TRBJ2-1; D not resolved. Germline V gene data show CDR1 as MNHEY and CDR2 as SVGAGI. This CDR3 is 14 amino acids long. V gave up 4 bases and J gave up 9 bases, with 16 bases separating them. CDR3 in amino acids: CASSLIRVGGEQFF. CDR3 sequence (DNA): TGTGCCAGCAGTTTGATTAGGGTTGGTGGTGAGCAGTTCTTC.

The V call is TRBV7-2, the J call TRBJ1-1; a possible D gene is TRBD1 (6 bases). CDR3 length: 14 residues. Germline loops: CDR1 SGHTA, CDR2 FQGNSA. The V end was cut by 6 bases, the J end by 3 bases, with 14 bases between. The CDR3 region is CASSKGHWDTEAFF. For the CDR3, the DNA is TGTGCCAGCAGTAAGGGACATTGGGACACTGAAGCTTTCTTT.

This clonotype has ten or more counts. V usage is TRBV5-1 and J usage is TRBJ2-1, with D unresolved. V dropped 0 bases and J dropped 3 bases, with 1 base sitting between them. CDR1 and CDR2 (germline): SGHRS, YFSETQ. CDR3 length equals 12 residues. The CDR3 loop is CASSLDYNEQFF. CDR3 DNA: TGCGCCAGCAGCTTGGACTACAATGAGCAGTTCTTC.

This clonotype was counted ten times or more. The genes are TRBV29-1 and TRBJ2-7; D not certain. This CDR3 spans 13 amino acids. Germline lookup yields CDR1 SQVTM and CDR2 ANQGSEA. V was shortened by 3 bases and J by 6 bases, with 15 bases between the two germline ends. This CDR3 is CSVEKGFGPEQYF. CDR3 DNA sequence: TGCAGCGTTGAGAAAGGATTCGGCCCCGAGCAGTACTTC.

The V gene is TRBV6-1, the J gene TRBJ1-3, with D perhaps TRBD1 (5 bases). The CDR3 is 16 amino acids. V shed 6 bases and J shed 0 bases, with 15 bases lying between them. The germline V gene has CDR1 MNHNS and CDR2 SASEGT. CDR3: CASSRRGSNSGNTIYF. The CDR3 nucleotides are TGTGCCAGCAGCCGCCGGGGCAGTAACTCTGGAAACACCATATATTTT.

This clonotype has more than one count but fewer than ten. The chain combines TRBV18 with TRBJ2-5; the D gene is possibly TRBD1 (6 bases). V was clipped by 2 bases and J by 2 bases, with 12 bases between them. Germline CDR1 reads KGHSH; CDR2 reads LQKENI. This CDR3 is 15 amino acids long. The DNA for the CDR3 is TGTGCCAGCTCACCAACGGGGACACTGCAAGAGACCCAGTACTTC. Its translation is CASSPTGTLQETQYF.

This clonotype was seen more than once but under ten times. The V and J genes are TRBV5-1 and TRBJ2-3; TRBD2 matches 11 bases. The ends lost 3 bases at V and 0 bases at J; junction bases unmatched: 12. There are 19 residues in the CDR3. Germline CDR1 SGHRS, CDR2 YFSETQ. The CDR3 spells CASSSDPLAGGTSTDTQYF. The CDR3 bases are TGCGCCAGCAGCTCCGACCCCCTAGCGGGAGGAACTAGCACAGATACGCAGTATTTT.

This chain links TRBV20-1 with TRBJ2-1; TRBD2 aligns across 15 bases. Trimming removed 6 bases from V and 5 bases from J; junction bases left unmatched: 8. Germline loops: CDR1 DFQATT, CDR2 SNEGSKA (reference sequence). This CDR3 contains 16 residues. The CDR3 DNA reads as TGCAGTGCCGGGGGACTAGCGGGAGGAGGCCACAATGAGCAGTTCTTC. It specifies CSAGGLAGGGHNEQFF.

This clonotype was recorded many times. The rearrangement uses TRBV9 and TRBJ2-2; D call uncertain. Germline values: CDR1 SGDLS, CDR2 YYNGEE. The CDR3 covers 14 residues. Trimming removed 1 base at V and 5 bases at J, with 9 bases between. The CDR3 DNA sequence: TGTGCCAGCAGCGTAACTTCCAGTACCGGGGAGCTGTTTTTT. Its translation is CASSVTSSTGELFF.

The chain employs TRBV28 and TRBJ2-7; D possibly corresponds to TRBD2 (5 bases). The length of the CDR3 is 14 residues. Trimming pared 2 bases from V and 9 bases from J, leaving 17 bases between. Per the germline V gene, CDR1 is MDHEN and CDR2 is SYDVKM. This chain's CDR3 is CASSLERAPRVQYF. The CDR3 DNA sequence: TGTGCCAGCAGTTTAGAGAGGGCCCCCCGGGTGCAGTACTTC. Complete variable domain (other parts from reference TRBV28 and TRBJ2-7): DVKVTQSSRYLVKRTGEKVFLECVQDMDHENMFWYRQDPGLGLRLIYFSYDVKMKEKGDIPEGYSVSREKKERFSLILESASTNQTSMYLCASSLERAPRVQYFGPGTRLTVT.

The V call is TRBV19, the J call TRBJ2-7; 8 bases are a match to TRBD1. Looked up from germline, CDR1 is LNHDA and CDR2 is SQIVND (reference sequence). The V gene end was trimmed by 6 bases and the J gene end by 2 bases; junction bases not matched to a gene: 3. The CDR3 length is 13 residues. The CDR3 is CASSGTGAYEQYF. CDR3 DNA: TGTGCCAGTAGCGGGACAGGAGCCTACGAGCAGTACTTC.

This clonotype appeared a few times. The DNA for the CDR3 is TGCAGTGCTAGGAGGGGAGATCAGCCCCAGCATTTT. Its protein is CSARRGDQPQHF. The rearrangement uses TRBV20-1 and TRBJ1-5, with D perhaps matching TRBD1 (5 bases). The ends were cut back, 3 bases at V and 5 bases at J, with 8 bases in the middle. Germline lookup yields CDR1 DFQATT and CDR2 SNEGSKA (reference sequence). The CDR3 spans 12 residues.

The chain combines TRBV27 with TRBJ1-5, with 7 nucleotides matching TRBD1. From germline, CDR1 is MNHEY and CDR2 SMNVEV (reference sequence). This CDR3 is built from 15 residues. After removal of 7 bases from V and 3 bases from J, the junction contained 9 bases not matched to a gene. This chain's CDR3 is CASKAGGFTNQPQHF. CDR3 coding DNA: TGTGCCAGCAAGGCAGGGGGATTTACCAATCAGCCCCAGCATTTT.

The rearrangement uses TRBV9 and TRBJ2-7, with 8 bases matching TRBD2. Per the germline V gene, CDR1 is SGDLS and CDR2 is YYNGEE. V trimming: 6 bases; J trimming: 7 bases; junction bases outside the gene matches: 15. This CDR3 spans 15 amino acids. The CDR3 DNA follows: TGTGCCAGCAACTCGGCGGGGACTAGTACGGGAGAGCAGTACTTC. This sequence encodes CASNSAGTSTGEQYF.

The chain is built from TRBV5-1 and TRBJ2-5; TRBD2 aligns across 7 bases. Trimming removed 4 bases from V and 4 bases from J; junction bases left unmatched: 7. Germline values: CDR1 SGHRS, CDR2 YFSETQ. This CDR3 region has 14 residues. The CDR3 is CASSQWTRRETQYF. The CDR3 DNA reads TGCGCCAGCAGCCAGTGGACTAGACGAGAGACCCAGTACTTC. The whole variable domain, filled in from reference TRBV5-1 and TRBJ2-5, reads KAGVTQTPRYLIKTRGQQVTLSCSPISGHRSVSWYQQTPGQGLQFLFEYFSETQRNKGNFPGRFSGRQFSNSRSEMNVSTLELGDSALYLCASSQWTRRETQYFGPGTRLLVL.

This clonotype came up many times. This chain uses TRBV27 with TRBJ2-7, with a possible D match to TRBD2 (5 bases). The length of the CDR3 is 13 residues. The germline V gene encodes CDR1 MNHEY and CDR2 SMNVEV (reference sequence). V was trimmed by 2 bases and J by 7 bases, leaving 12 bases between them. The CDR3 DNA sequence: TGTGCCAGCAGTTTAACAGAGACGGGAGAGCAGTACTTC. Amino acid sequence: CASSLTETGEQYF.

This clonotype has at least ten counts. The chain carries TRBV7-2 and TRBJ2-1; D gene uncertain. The CDR3 loop spans 13 amino acids. Germline CDR1 SGHTA, CDR2 FQGNSA. V was trimmed by 3 bases and J by 5 bases, leaving 8 bases between them. The CDR3 protein is CASSFRRNNEQFF. The DNA of the CDR3 is TGTGCCAGCAGCTTTCGGCGGAACAATGAGCAGTTCTTC.

This clonotype appeared a few times. The J gene is TRBJ2-3, the V gene TRBV7-2, with D tentatively TRBD2 (5 bases). Germline V gene lookup returns CDR1 SGHTA and CDR2 FQGNSA. CDR3 size: 16 residues. Trimming pared 2 bases from V and 1 base from J, leaving 13 bases between. The CDR3 DNA follows: TGTGCCAGCAGCTTACGGGCGGACTCGCGCACAGATACGCAGTATTTT. Its translation: CASSLRADSRTDTQYF.

This clonotype has a handful of counts. The chain combines TRBV9 with TRBJ2-6, with D unresolved. With 0 bases removed from V and 3 bases from J, the gap between germline ends came to 7 bases. Germline loops: CDR1 SGDLS, CDR2 YYNGEE. The CDR3 sequence is 15 residues long. In nucleotides, the CDR3 is TGTGCCAGCAGCGTAGGAGGTTATGGGGCCAACGTCCTGACTTTC. This codes for CASSVGGYGANVLTF.

The J gene is TRBJ1-3, the V gene TRBV3-1; D is unresolved. V was cut by 1 base and J by 0 bases, with 4 bases left in between. This CDR3 has 14 residues. The germline gives CDR1 LGHDT, CDR2 YNNKEL (reference sequence). Written as DNA, the CDR3 is TGTGCCAGCAGCCAAGTCCCCTCTGGAAACACCATATATTTT. This sequence encodes CASSQVPSGNTIYF.

This clonotype was observed once. Since a much larger clone is just one base distant, this may be a read error. The V and J genes are TRBV2 and TRBJ2-1; weak D call: TRBD1 (6 bases). The CDR3 length is 15 residues. The germline CDR1 and CDR2 sequences are SNHLY and FYNNEI. The CDR3 nucleotides read TGTACCAGCAGTACAGGGTTAAGCACCTACAATGAGCAGTTCTTC. It is translated as CTSSTGLSTYNEQFF.

The chain has TRBV19 and TRBJ1-6; a possible D gene is TRBD1 (5 bases). The CDR3 extends over 15 amino acids. V lost 7 bases to trimming and J lost 4 bases, with 14 bases between them. Germline CDR1 LNHDA, CDR2 SQIVND (reference sequence). CDR3 amino acids: CASKGDSAYNSPLHF. Here the CDR3 DNA reads TGTGCCAGTAAAGGAGACAGCGCGTATAATTCACCCCTCCACTTT.

V gene TRBV19 combines with J gene TRBJ2-7, with TRBD1 as a possible D gene (6 bases). CDR1 and CDR2 (germline): LNHDA, SQIVND (reference sequence). The V end lost 3 bases, the J end lost 3 bases, and 12 bases lay between the germline ends. There are 14 residues in the CDR3. The CDR3 bases are TGTGCCAGTAGTATGGGTGGGACATACTACGAGCAGTACTTC. It is translated as CASSMGGTYYEQYF.